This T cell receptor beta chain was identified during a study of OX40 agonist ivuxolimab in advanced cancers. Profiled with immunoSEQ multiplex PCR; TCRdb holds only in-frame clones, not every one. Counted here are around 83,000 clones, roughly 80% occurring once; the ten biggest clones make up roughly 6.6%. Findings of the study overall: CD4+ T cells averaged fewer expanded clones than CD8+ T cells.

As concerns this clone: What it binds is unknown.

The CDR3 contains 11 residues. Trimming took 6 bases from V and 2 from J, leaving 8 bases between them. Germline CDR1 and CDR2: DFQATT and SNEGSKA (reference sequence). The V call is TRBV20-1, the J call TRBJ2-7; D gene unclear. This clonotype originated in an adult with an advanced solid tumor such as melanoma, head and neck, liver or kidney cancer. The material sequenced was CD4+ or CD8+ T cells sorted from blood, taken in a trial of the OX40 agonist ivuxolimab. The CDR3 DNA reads TGCAGTGCGGGCCCGGCCTACGAGCAGTACTTC. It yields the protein CSAGPAYEQYF.